A single sample is the source of the 13 T cell receptor beta chains below, sequenced in a study of OX40 agonist ivuxolimab in advanced cancers. This table comes from immunoSEQ multiplex PCR, and its TCRdb copy is limited to in-frame clones, with some not included. The repertoire holds around 72,000 clones, with more than 75% as singletons. The sample here was CD4+ or CD8+ T cells sorted from blood, taken in a trial of the OX40 agonist ivuxolimab. These receptors were taken from an adult with an advanced solid tumor such as melanoma, head and neck, liver or kidney cancer.

The chain combines TRBV6-6 with TRBJ1-3; D is ambiguous. Looked up from germline, CDR1 is MNHNY and CDR2 is SVGAGI (reference sequence). The ends were cut back, 6 bases at V and 4 bases at J, with 10 bases in the middle. The CDR3 consists of 13 residues. Here the CDR3 DNA reads TGTGCCAGCAGAGGGTTGGGAGGAAACACCATATATTTT. Encoded protein: CASRGLGGNTIYF.

V is TRBV28 and J is TRBJ1-2; D not resolved. The V end was cut by 3 bases, the J end by 4 bases, with 6 bases between. CDR3 length: 12 residues. In germline, CDR1 is MDHEN, CDR2 SYDVKM. In DNA form, the CDR3 reads TGTGCCAGCAGTTTCTATCCCTATGGCTACACCTTC. Residues: CASSFYPYGYTF.

The chain is built from TRBV4-1 and TRBJ2-5, with 7 bases lining up with TRBD2. Germline V gene sequence: CDR1 MGHRA, CDR2 YSYEKL. The CDR3 is made up of 16 amino acids. V lost 0 bases to trimming and J lost 5 bases; unmatched junction nucleotides: 9. For the CDR3, the DNA is TGCGCCAGCAGCCAAGACTCGGCGGGAGTCTATGAGACCCAGTACTTC. Its translation: CASSQDSAGVYETQYF.

This clone was picked up a small number of times. This chain joins TRBV18 and TRBJ1-5, with D unresolved. Germline V gene lookup returns CDR1 KGHSH and CDR2 LQKENI. Trimming removed 8 bases from V and 2 bases from J, with 10 bases in between. The CDR3 has 13 amino acids. CDR3: CASADGRNQPQHF. The CDR3 DNA is TGTGCCAGCGCCGACGGCCGCAATCAGCCCCAGCATTTT.

This chain uses TRBV5-4 with TRBJ2-7, with 8 bases aligning to TRBD1. The CDR3 runs to 14 residues. Germline CDR1 SGHNT, CDR2 YYREEE (reference sequence). V was pared by 1 base and J by 4 bases, with 4 bases of the junction left unmatched. CDR3 coding DNA: TGTGCCAGCAGCTTGCAGGACAGGGTGTACGAGCAGTACTTC. It specifies CASSLQDRVYEQYF.

V usage is TRBV30 and J usage is TRBJ1-2, with 7 bases fitting TRBD1. The CDR3 sequence is 12 residues long. Germline V CDR1 and CDR2: GTSNPN, SVGIG (reference sequence). V lost 4 bases and J lost 4; bases outside the gene matches: 3. CDR3 loop: CAWTKGAYGYTF. The DNA of the CDR3 is TGTGCCTGGACGAAGGGGGCCTATGGCTACACCTTC.

This chain links TRBV5-4 with TRBJ2-2; the D is unclear. The V gene lost 2 bases and the J gene lost 6 bases, with 11 bases spanning the gap. Germline loops: CDR1 SGHNT, CDR2 YYREEE (reference sequence). There are 14 residues in the CDR3. The CDR3 nucleotides read TGTGCCAGCAGCTTAGGATCGGGCTCCGGGGAGCTGTTTTTT. Translated, it gives CASSLGSGSGELFF.

The chain has TRBV2 and TRBJ2-1; 11 bases map to TRBD2. Germline CDR1 and CDR2: SNHLY and FYNNEI. V lost 5 bases, J lost 7 bases, and 10 bases stayed unmatched. CDR3 length: 16 residues. The CDR3 sequence: CASSSTLAGAINEQFF. As DNA, the CDR3 is TGTGCCAGCAGTTCAACACTAGCGGGGGCCATAAATGAGCAGTTCTTC.

Only a few counts were recorded for this clone. V and J are TRBV11-2 and TRBJ2-3; 9 bases match TRBD2. Germline CDR1 reads SGHAT; CDR2 reads FQNNGV. This CDR3 spans 16 amino acids. With 6 bases clipped from V and 4 bases from J, the junction kept 11 bases outside the gene matches. CDR3 amino acids: CASSRTREGRADTQYF. The CDR3 DNA follows: TGTGCCAGCAGTAGGACGCGGGAGGGACGGGCAGATACGCAGTATTTT.

This clone was seen a handful of times. The rearrangement links TRBV5-4 to TRBJ2-2; no clear D. V lost 4 bases to trimming and J lost 3 bases, with 13 bases between them. The CDR3 consists of 15 residues. Germline V CDR1 and CDR2: SGHNT, YYREEE (reference sequence). The CDR3 loop is CASSPTGRDTGELFF. The CDR3 region has the DNA TGTGCCAGCAGCCCTACGGGTCGGGACACCGGGGAGCTGTTTTTT. The full variable domain, with the rest looked up from reference TRBV5-4 and TRBJ2-2, is ETGVTQSPTHLIKTRGQQVTLRCSSQSGHNTVSWYQQALGQGPQFIFQYYREEENGRGNFPPRFSGLQFPNYSSELNVNALELDDSALYLCASSPTGRDTGELFFGEGSRLTVL.

The CDR3: CASTPEQGLSYEQYF. The CDR3 nucleotides are TGTGCCAGCACTCCCGAACAGGGCCTCTCCTACGAGCAGTACTTC. The chain carries TRBV28 and TRBJ2-7, with D maybe TRBD1 (6 bases). Germline V gene sequence: CDR1 MDHEN, CDR2 SYDVKM. V was pared by 7 bases and J by 0 bases, with 16 bases between. The CDR3 has 15 amino acids.

This rearrangement joins TRBV6-6 to TRBJ2-2, with TRBD1 matching 12 bases. CDR1 and CDR2 (germline): MNHNY, SVGAGI (reference sequence). The CDR3 is made up of 16 amino acids. With V trimmed by 4 bases and J by 6 bases, 6 bases remained unmatched. CDR3 nucleotides: TGTGCCAGCAGTTTTCCGGGACAGGGGGCCCCCGGGGAGCTGTTTTTT. It specifies CASSFPGQGAPGELFF.

The chain employs TRBV19 and TRBJ1-2; tentatively, D is TRBD1 (6 bases). V lost 6 bases and J 5 bases, leaving 31 bases between the germline ends. The germline V gene encodes CDR1 LNHDA and CDR2 SQIVND (reference sequence). This CDR3 is built from 19 residues. The CDR3 DNA is TGTGCCAGTAGCCCCAACGGGGGGCAGGGAACAGGCAGCTGGTATGGCTACACCTTC. Amino acids: CASSPNGGQGTGSWYGYTF.